This TCR beta chain was found in a study of CD8 T cells in Susac syndrome. Whole-study results and caveats: The total CD8+ repertoires yielded some 15 Susac-specific public clones and the CD8+ TEMRA repertoires yielded roughly 5.

This clonotype was observed once. Its antigen remains unknown. V lost 7 bases to trimming and J lost 4 bases; unmatched junction nucleotides: 16. CDR3 length: 16 residues. Germline CDR1 reads MNHEY; CDR2 reads SMNVEV (reference sequence). RNA totalling about 0.45 to 1 ug underwent reverse transcription with random hexamers. Across 54 Vbeta and 13 Jbeta, immunoSEQ multiplex PCR amplified TCR beta CDR3. TCRdb passed the immunoSEQ multiplex PCR reads through MiXCR, listing each CDR3 protein once. The sample has around 110,000 distinct CDR3 sequences, just under 95% seen once. V is TRBV27 and J is TRBJ2-7; 7 nucleotides agree with TRBD1. The clonotype was recovered from a human donor with Susac syndrome. The sequenced material came from CD8+ T cells from PBMCs. CDR3 amino acids: CASTESFWDSKYEQYF. The CDR3 nucleotides read TGTGCCAGCACCGAATCCTTCTGGGACAGTAAGTACGAGCAGTACTTC.